This T cell receptor (beta chain) was sequenced for a study of CD8 T cells in ankylosing spondylitis. Study-level points and caveats: Seven or eight highly homologous variants made up a TCR beta motif, and this motif appeared characteristic of ankylosing spondylitis blood. Reported data indicate significant enrichment of disease-linked clones within matched ankylosing spondylitis synovial fluid. CD8+ disease-linked clones were present at relatively low frequencies in blood.

This CDR3 is 19 amino acids long. From germline, CDR1 is KGHDR and CDR2 SFDVKD. The V gene end was trimmed by 1 base and the J gene end by 6 bases; junction bases not matched to a gene: 16. This clonotype has at least ten counts. What it recognizes is unknown. The authors made TCR beta libraries by quantitative 5'-RACE with molecular barcodes. TCRdb processed the 5' RACE reads anew with MiXCR; each CDR3 protein has one entry. The sample includes roughly 230,000 distinct CDR3 sequences, around 8% of them seen just once. Sequencing used blood, either unsorted or a sorted T cell fraction (not recorded which). The chain employs TRBV24-1 and TRBJ2-3; the match to TRBD2 covers 9 bases. This clonotype was obtained from a female donor with ankylosing spondylitis or in good health (not recorded which). CDR3 bases: TGTGCCACCAGTGATTTTAGTTGGAATGTAGCGGGGGATACGGATACGCAGTATTTT. This gives the protein CATSDFSWNVAGDTDTQYF.